The rows below give T cell receptor beta chains drawn from one sample of a study of cytomegalovirus exposure and HLA in healthy donors. The assay was immunoSEQ multiplex PCR, and TCRdb's table has in-frame clones only and misses some. The sample contains 170,000 or so clones, roughly 80% of which appear only once. Sequencing was done on a sample of PBMCs. These receptors all stem from a man aged 30-40 years in good health and CMV-seropositive. The CDR3 runs from the conserved cysteine through the conserved F or W. Each record gives: V gene, D gene, J gene, clone size, CDR3 protein, CDR3 DNA. D genes are given only for firm matches. A clone size is listed for some rows: how often the clone was seen (once, few, many), or a class if it is expanded.

v_call: TRBV5-1
d_call: -
j_call: TRBJ2-5
clone_size: -
cdr3_aa: CASSYRVRETQYF
cdr3_nt: TGCGCCAGCAGCTACCGGGTGAGGGAGACCCAGTACTTC

v_call: TRBV2
d_call: -
j_call: TRBJ2-7
clone_size: few
cdr3_aa: CASSSLYEQYF
cdr3_nt: TGTGCCAGCAGTTCCCTCTACGAGCAGTACTTC

v_call: TRBV6-5
d_call: -
j_call: TRBJ1-1
clone_size: -
cdr3_aa: CASREGVNTEAFF
cdr3_nt: TGTGCCAGCAGGGAGGGCGTGAACACTGAAGCTTTCTTT

v_call: TRBV5-1
d_call: TRBD1
j_call: TRBJ2-7
clone_size: -
cdr3_aa: CASSRDSIQSYEQYF
cdr3_nt: TGCGCCAGCAGCAGGGACAGCATCCAATCCTACGAGCAGTACTTC

v_call: TRBV5-1
d_call: TRBD1
j_call: TRBJ1-2
clone_size: -
cdr3_aa: CASSLTYDRGLSGYTF
cdr3_nt: TGCGCCAGCAGCTTGACCTACGACAGGGGGCTGAGTGGCTACACCTTC

v_call: TRBV20-1
d_call: TRBD1
j_call: TRBJ1-1
clone_size: -
cdr3_aa: CSARDRGQAFF
cdr3_nt: TGCAGTGCTAGGGACAGGGGGCAGGCTTTCTTT

v_call: TRBV27
d_call: -
j_call: TRBJ1-5
clone_size: -
cdr3_aa: CASSLSGNQPQHF
cdr3_nt: TGTGCCAGCAGTTTATCCGGCAATCAGCCCCAGCATTTT

v_call: TRBV5-1
d_call: -
j_call: TRBJ1-1
clone_size: -
cdr3_aa: CASNRERGNTEAFF
cdr3_nt: TGCGCCAGCAACCGAGAGCGGGGGAACACTGAAGCTTTCTTT

v_call: TRBV30
d_call: -
j_call: TRBJ1-2
clone_size: -
cdr3_aa: CAWSTGPIYNGYTF
cdr3_nt: TGTGCCTGGAGTACAGGTCCCATATATAATGGCTACACCTTC

v_call: TRBV9
d_call: TRBD2
j_call: TRBJ2-2
clone_size: -
cdr3_aa: CASRRAGGTGELFF
cdr3_nt: TGTGCCAGCAGAAGAGCGGGGGGTACCGGGGAGCTGTTTTTT

v_call: TRBV28
d_call: -
j_call: TRBJ2-7
clone_size: -
cdr3_aa: CASSLDSFAASEQYF
cdr3_nt: TGTGCCAGCAGTTTGGACAGCTTCGCGGCAAGCGAGCAGTACTTC

v_call: TRBV6-6
d_call: -
j_call: TRBJ1-2
clone_size: -
cdr3_aa: CASSYRAGLYGYTF
cdr3_nt: TGTGCCAGCAGTTACCGAGCAGGCCTCTATGGCTACACCTTC

v_call: TRBV2
d_call: -
j_call: TRBJ1-1
clone_size: -
cdr3_aa: CASSDGVNTEAFF
cdr3_nt: TGTGCCAGCAGTGATGGAGTGAACACTGAAGCTTTCTTT

v_call: TRBV5-1
d_call: TRBD2
j_call: TRBJ2-1
clone_size: -
cdr3_aa: CASSRTLASVYNEQFF
cdr3_nt: TGCGCCAGCAGCCGTACACTAGCGAGTGTCTACAATGAGCAGTTCTTC

v_call: TRBV4-1
d_call: TRBD1
j_call: TRBJ2-7
clone_size: -
cdr3_aa: CASSGDRSSYEQYF
cdr3_nt: TGCGCCAGCAGTGGGGACAGAAGCTCCTACGAGCAGTACTTC

v_call: TRBV18
d_call: -
j_call: TRBJ1-1
clone_size: -
cdr3_aa: CASSQNRKNTEAFF
cdr3_nt: TGTGCCAGCTCCCAAAACAGGAAGAACACTGAAGCTTTCTTT

v_call: TRBV28
d_call: -
j_call: TRBJ2-4
clone_size: -
cdr3_aa: CASSLQGISAFQYF
cdr3_nt: TGTGCCAGCAGTTTACAGGGGATCTCAGCATTTCAGTACTTC

v_call: TRBV9
d_call: TRBD1
j_call: TRBJ2-5
clone_size: -
cdr3_aa: CASSRRTGPEETQYF
cdr3_nt: TGTGCCAGCAGTCGTAGGACAGGACCGGAAGAGACCCAGTACTTC

v_call: TRBV27
d_call: -
j_call: TRBJ1-1
clone_size: -
cdr3_aa: CASSLGLLNTEAFF
cdr3_nt: TGTGCCAGCAGTTTAGGACTCTTGAACACTGAAGCTTTCTTT

v_call: TRBV5-4
d_call: TRBD1
j_call: TRBJ2-2
clone_size: many
cdr3_aa: CASSLGSGTANTGELFF
cdr3_nt: TGTGCCAGCAGCTTGGGCTCCGGGACAGCGAACACCGGGGAGCTGTTTTTT

v_call: TRBV7-2
d_call: TRBD1
j_call: TRBJ2-5
clone_size: -
cdr3_aa: CASSRQGGETQYF
cdr3_nt: TGTGCCAGCAGCAGACAGGGGGGAGAGACCCAGTACTTC

v_call: TRBV7-9
d_call: -
j_call: TRBJ1-1
clone_size: -
cdr3_aa: CSSSLQIYTEAFF
cdr3_nt: TGTTCCAGCAGCCTTCAGATTTACACTGAAGCTTTCTTT

v_call: TRBV15
d_call: TRBD2
j_call: TRBJ2-1
clone_size: -
cdr3_aa: CATSTSGRSNNEQFF
cdr3_nt: TGTGCCACCAGCACTAGCGGGAGGTCCAACAATGAGCAGTTCTTC

v_call: TRBV4-2
d_call: -
j_call: TRBJ2-7
clone_size: -
cdr3_aa: CASSQDRGSNYEQYF
cdr3_nt: TGTGCCAGCAGCCAAGATAGAGGGTCAAACTACGAGCAGTACTTC

v_call: TRBV19
d_call: -
j_call: TRBJ1-5
clone_size: -
cdr3_aa: CATRDPRGSDQPQHF
cdr3_nt: TGTGCCACCAGGGATCCTAGGGGTTCTGATCAGCCCCAGCATTTT

v_call: TRBV5-1
d_call: -
j_call: TRBJ2-6
clone_size: -
cdr3_aa: CASSGLISGANVLTF
cdr3_nt: TGCGCCAGCAGCGGACTTATCTCTGGGGCCAACGTCCTGACTTTC

v_call: TRBV19
d_call: -
j_call: TRBJ2-7
clone_size: -
cdr3_aa: CASSIPAGASDEQYF
cdr3_nt: TGTGCCAGTAGTATCCCCGCAGGGGCCTCCGACGAGCAGTACTTC

v_call: TRBV9
d_call: TRBD2
j_call: TRBJ2-7
clone_size: -
cdr3_aa: CASSVGAGGSYEQYF
cdr3_nt: TGTGCCAGCAGCGTAGGGGCGGGGGGTTCCTACGAGCAGTACTTC

v_call: TRBV7-8
d_call: TRBD1
j_call: TRBJ2-7
clone_size: -
cdr3_aa: CASSLTGTDYEQYF
cdr3_nt: TGTGCCAGCAGCTTAACCGGGACAGACTACGAGCAGTACTTC

v_call: TRBV9
d_call: -
j_call: TRBJ1-2
clone_size: -
cdr3_aa: CASSGVSGYTF
cdr3_nt: TGTGCCAGCAGTGGAGTTAGTGGCTACACCTTC

v_call: TRBV5-3
d_call: TRBD2
j_call: TRBJ2-5
clone_size: -
cdr3_aa: CARSQRLAGLVETQYF
cdr3_nt: TGTGCCAGAAGCCAACGACTAGCGGGATTAGTAGAGACCCAGTACTTC

v_call: TRBV12-2
d_call: -
j_call: TRBJ1-1
clone_size: -
cdr3_aa: CASRATPGDRVSSEAFF
cdr3_nt: TGTGCAAGTCGCGCGACACCGGGGGACAGGGTTAGTTCTGAAGCTTTCTTT

v_call: TRBV7-3
d_call: -
j_call: TRBJ2-3
clone_size: once
cdr3_aa: CASSLRAPDTQYF
cdr3_nt: TGTGCCAGCAGCTTACGAGCGCCAGATACGCAGTATTTT

v_call: TRBV14
d_call: -
j_call: TRBJ1-2
clone_size: -
cdr3_aa: CASSQVSRGGYTF
cdr3_nt: TGTGCCAGCAGCCAAGTTTCACGGGGGGGCTACACCTTC

v_call: TRBV25-1
d_call: TRBD1
j_call: TRBJ2-2
clone_size: -
cdr3_aa: CASSESDRATGELFF
cdr3_nt: TGTGCCAGCAGTGAATCTGACAGGGCCACCGGGGAGCTGTTTTTT

v_call: TRBV19
d_call: TRBD1
j_call: TRBJ2-3
clone_size: -
cdr3_aa: CASSVDPGQSTDTQYF
cdr3_nt: TGTGCCAGTAGTGTCGACCCGGGACAGAGCACAGATACGCAGTATTTT

v_call: TRBV6-5
d_call: TRBD2
j_call: TRBJ2-1
clone_size: -
cdr3_aa: CASSPLAGDNEQFF
cdr3_nt: TGTGCCAGCAGTCCGCTAGCGGGAGATAATGAGCAGTTCTTC

v_call: TRBV6-4
d_call: -
j_call: TRBJ2-1
clone_size: -
cdr3_aa: CASRVKLGDTPYNEQFF
cdr3_nt: TGTGCCAGCAGAGTGAAGTTGGGGGACACCCCCTACAATGAGCAGTTCTTC

v_call: TRBV2
d_call: -
j_call: TRBJ1-4
clone_size: -
cdr3_aa: CASLDRVATNEKLFF
cdr3_nt: TGTGCCAGCCTGGACAGAGTTGCAACTAATGAAAAACTGTTTTTT

v_call: TRBV9
d_call: TRBD1
j_call: TRBJ2-7
clone_size: -
cdr3_aa: CASSVGGQGAFHEQYF
cdr3_nt: TGTGCCAGCAGCGTAGGGGGACAGGGCGCTTTCCACGAGCAGTACTTC

v_call: TRBV5-1
d_call: TRBD1
j_call: TRBJ2-1
clone_size: once
cdr3_aa: CASAGTGENEQFF
cdr3_nt: TGCGCCAGCGCCGGGACAGGGGAAAATGAGCAGTTCTTC

v_call: TRBV21-1
d_call: -
j_call: TRBJ2-7
clone_size: -
cdr3_aa: CASSGTGQGLGYEQYF
cdr3_nt: TGTGCCAGCAGCGGGACCGGACAGGGTCTGGGATACGAGCAGTACTTC

v_call: TRBV6-1
d_call: -
j_call: TRBJ1-5
clone_size: few
cdr3_aa: CASSPRGNQPQHF
cdr3_nt: TGTGCCAGCAGTCCCCGAGGGAATCAGCCCCAGCATTTT

v_call: TRBV9
d_call: TRBD2
j_call: TRBJ2-1
clone_size: -
cdr3_aa: CASSPGGGVVQFF
cdr3_nt: TGTGCCAGCAGCCCGGGAGGGGGGGTGGTCCAGTTCTTC

v_call: TRBV5-5
d_call: TRBD1
j_call: TRBJ2-1
clone_size: -
cdr3_aa: CASSLAPGQGNEQFF
cdr3_nt: TGTGCCAGCAGCTTGGCCCCGGGACAGGGAAATGAGCAGTTCTTC

v_call: TRBV4-3
d_call: -
j_call: TRBJ2-7
clone_size: -
cdr3_aa: CASSQERQEAYEQYF
cdr3_nt: TGCGCCAGCAGCCAAGAACGGCAGGAAGCCTACGAGCAGTACTTC

v_call: TRBV11-3
d_call: TRBD2
j_call: TRBJ2-1
clone_size: -
cdr3_aa: CASSLGSGGFYNEQFF
cdr3_nt: TGTGCCAGCAGCTTAGGTAGCGGGGGGTTCTACAATGAGCAGTTCTTC

v_call: TRBV9
d_call: TRBD2
j_call: TRBJ2-1
clone_size: -
cdr3_aa: CASSVYSGGPGYNEQFF
cdr3_nt: TGTGCCAGCAGCGTTTACAGCGGGGGCCCCGGGTACAATGAGCAGTTCTTC

v_call: TRBV18
d_call: TRBD1
j_call: TRBJ1-1
clone_size: -
cdr3_aa: CASSRDSKNTEAFF
cdr3_nt: TGTGCCAGCTCACGGGACAGTAAGAACACTGAAGCTTTCTTT

v_call: TRBV20-1
d_call: -
j_call: TRBJ2-1
clone_size: -
cdr3_aa: CSASKNTEQFF
cdr3_nt: TGCAGTGCTAGTAAGAACACTGAGCAGTTCTTC

v_call: TRBV12-5
d_call: -
j_call: TRBJ2-5
clone_size: -
cdr3_aa: CASGSMETQYF
cdr3_nt: TGTGCTAGTGGATCCATGGAGACCCAGTACTTC

v_call: TRBV6-1
d_call: -
j_call: TRBJ2-4
clone_size: -
cdr3_aa: CASSEGRSLAKNIQYF
cdr3_nt: TGTGCCAGCAGTGAAGGTCGGTCCCTAGCCAAAAACATTCAGTACTTC

v_call: TRBV9
d_call: -
j_call: TRBJ2-1
clone_size: few
cdr3_aa: CASSPPDSYGFF
cdr3_nt: TGTGCCAGCAGCCCCCCGGACTCATATGGGTTCTTC

v_call: TRBV4-1
d_call: TRBD1
j_call: TRBJ1-1
clone_size: -
cdr3_aa: CASSQERGMGQGANTEAFF
cdr3_nt: TGCGCCAGCAGCCAAGAGAGGGGGATGGGGCAGGGGGCAAACACTGAAGCTTTCTTT

v_call: TRBV30
d_call: TRBD2
j_call: TRBJ2-2
clone_size: -
cdr3_aa: CAWSVHGTSGENTGELFF
cdr3_nt: TGTGCCTGGAGTGTACATGGGACTAGCGGGGAGAACACCGGGGAGCTGTTTTTT

v_call: TRBV2
d_call: TRBD1
j_call: TRBJ1-2
clone_size: -
cdr3_aa: CASNPGQGFRGGYTF
cdr3_nt: TGTGCCAGCAACCCGGGACAGGGGTTCCGGGGTGGCTACACCTTC

v_call: TRBV7-2
d_call: TRBD1
j_call: TRBJ1-6
clone_size: -
cdr3_aa: CASSGTGFNSPLHF
cdr3_nt: TGTGCCAGTTCCGGGACAGGGTTTAATTCACCCCTCCACTTT

v_call: TRBV29-1
d_call: -
j_call: TRBJ2-7
clone_size: -
cdr3_aa: CSVEGLQNSYEQYF
cdr3_nt: TGCAGCGTTGAAGGGTTACAGAACTCCTACGAGCAGTACTTC

v_call: TRBV25-1
d_call: -
j_call: TRBJ1-4
clone_size: -
cdr3_aa: CASSERHLNEKLFF
cdr3_nt: TGTGCCAGCAGTGAAAGACACCTTAATGAAAAACTGTTTTTT

v_call: TRBV19
d_call: -
j_call: TRBJ1-5
clone_size: -
cdr3_aa: CASNPTVSYSNQPQHF
cdr3_nt: TGTGCCAGTAACCCGACAGTTAGTTATAGCAATCAGCCCCAGCATTTT